Listed below are T cell receptor beta chains from one sample, sequenced in a study of blood T cell repertoires in COVID-19. Produced via immunoSEQ multiplex PCR; TCRdb's table is partial and in-frame only. The data show 320,000 or so clones, with 89% seen just once and about 5.2% held by the top ten. The sample consisted of PBMCs or T cells enriched from blood (not recorded which). The receptor source for this set is a man aged 55 to 70 who had recovered from COVID-19. Both conserved end residues are part of each CDR3. A D gene is named only where the DNA matches it firmly. The size field is filled for only some rows; it gives once, few, many or a size class.

J gene: TRBJ1-1
V gene: TRBV10-3
clone size: .
D gene: TRBD1
CDR3 length: 16
CDR3 protein: CAIRQGQGAGNTEAFF
CDR3 DNA: TGTGCCATCAGACAGGGACAGGGGGCTGGGAACACTGAAGCTTTCTTT

J gene: TRBJ1-4
V gene: TRBV7-9
clone size: once
D gene: .
CDR3 length: 13
CDR3 protein: CASSFFQNEKLFF
CDR3 DNA: TGTGCCAGCAGCTTCTTCCAGAATGAAAAACTGTTTTTT

J gene: TRBJ2-7
V gene: TRBV5-1
clone size: .
D gene: .
CDR3 length: 13
CDR3 protein: CASSSTTGYEQYF
CDR3 DNA: TGCGCCAGCAGCTCAACGACAGGCTACGAGCAGTACTTC

J gene: TRBJ1-4
V gene: TRBV12-3/TRBV12-4
clone size: .
D gene: .
CDR3 length: 13
CDR3 protein: CASSLTGSEKLFF
CDR3 DNA: TGTGCCAGCAGTTTAACAGGGAGCGAAAAACTGTTTTTT

J gene: TRBJ1-1
V gene: TRBV5-1
clone size: .
D gene: TRBD1
CDR3 length: 14
CDR3 protein: CASSLQGMNTEAFF
CDR3 DNA: TGCGCCAGCAGCCTACAGGGGATGAACACTGAAGCTTTCTTT

J gene: TRBJ2-1
V gene: TRBV24-1
clone size: .
D gene: TRBD2
CDR3 length: 14
CDR3 protein: CATSDRLAGNEQFF
CDR3 DNA: TGTGCCACCAGTGATCGACTAGCGGGCAATGAGCAGTTCTTC

J gene: TRBJ1-2
V gene: TRBV27
clone size: .
D gene: .
CDR3 length: 14
CDR3 protein: CASRKGRTLYGYTF
CDR3 DNA: TGTGCCAGCAGGAAGGGCAGGACTCTCTATGGCTACACCTTC

J gene: TRBJ1-1
V gene: TRBV5-5
clone size: .
D gene: .
CDR3 length: 13
CDR3 protein: CASSLGAGTEAFF
CDR3 DNA: TGTGCCAGCAGCTTGGGGGCCGGAACTGAAGCTTTCTTT

J gene: TRBJ2-7
V gene: TRBV11-1
clone size: .
D gene: .
CDR3 length: 15
CDR3 protein: CASSPVNQGPYEQYF
CDR3 DNA: TGTGCCAGCAGCCCCGTGAATCAGGGGCCCTACGAGCAGTACTTC

J gene: TRBJ2-5
V gene: TRBV28
clone size: .
D gene: TRBD2
CDR3 length: 15
CDR3 protein: CASSFSGRARETQYF
CDR3 DNA: TGTGCCAGCAGTTTTAGCGGGAGGGCCAGGGAGACCCAGTACTTC

J gene: TRBJ2-3
V gene: TRBV4-3
clone size: .
D gene: .
CDR3 length: 16
CDR3 protein: CASSQGPSVSTDTQYF
CDR3 DNA: TGCGCCAGCAGCCAGGGCCCTAGCGTTAGCACAGATACGCAGTATTTT

J gene: TRBJ2-7
V gene: TRBV5-1
clone size: .
D gene: .
CDR3 length: 15
CDR3 protein: CASSLIGEASYEQYF
CDR3 DNA: TGCGCCAGCAGCTTGATAGGGGAGGCCTCCTACGAGCAGTACTTC

J gene: TRBJ2-1
V gene: TRBV24-1
clone size: .
D gene: TRBD2
CDR3 length: 17
CDR3 protein: CATSDKSGRPSYNEQFF
CDR3 DNA: TGTGCCACCAGTGATAAAAGCGGGAGACCCTCCTACAATGAGCAGTTCTTC

J gene: TRBJ2-7
V gene: TRBV27
clone size: .
D gene: TRBD1
CDR3 length: 15
CDR3 protein: CASSFVGTGTYEQYF
CDR3 DNA: TGTGCCAGCAGTTTTGTAGGGACAGGGACCTACGAGCAGTACTTC

J gene: TRBJ1-3
V gene: TRBV2
clone size: .
D gene: .
CDR3 length: 17
CDR3 protein: CASKNTGTPSSGNTIYF
CDR3 DNA: TGTGCCAGCAAAAATACCGGGACTCCTTCCTCTGGAAACACCATATATTTT

J gene: TRBJ2-2
V gene: TRBV5-1
clone size: .
D gene: .
CDR3 length: 14
CDR3 protein: CASSSKSSAGELFF
CDR3 DNA: TGCGCCAGCAGCTCTAAATCTAGTGCCGGGGAGCTGTTTTTT

J gene: TRBJ2-7
V gene: TRBV30
clone size: .
D gene: TRBD2
CDR3 length: 15
CDR3 protein: CAWTLAGGLSYEQYF
CDR3 DNA: TGTGCCTGGACCCTAGCGGGAGGACTCTCCTACGAGCAGTACTTC

J gene: TRBJ2-7
V gene: TRBV27
clone size: .
D gene: .
CDR3 length: 13
CDR3 protein: CASSSNPSGEQYF
CDR3 DNA: TGTGCCAGCAGTAGTAATCCTTCGGGCGAGCAGTACTTC

J gene: TRBJ2-7
V gene: TRBV6-2/TRBV6-3
clone size: once
D gene: .
CDR3 length: 13
CDR3 protein: CASSSWESYEQYF
CDR3 DNA: TGTGCCAGCAGTTCCTGGGAGAGTTACGAGCAGTACTTC

J gene: TRBJ1-1
V gene: TRBV9
clone size: .
D gene: .
CDR3 length: 14
CDR3 protein: CASSVDQVGTEAFF
CDR3 DNA: TGTGCCAGCAGCGTAGATCAGGTCGGCACTGAAGCTTTCTTT

J gene: TRBJ2-3
V gene: TRBV28
clone size: .
D gene: TRBD2
CDR3 length: 16
CDR3 protein: CASSPSGRLGTDTQYF
CDR3 DNA: TGTGCCAGCAGTCCGAGCGGGAGGTTGGGCACAGATACGCAGTATTTT

J gene: TRBJ1-1
V gene: TRBV18
clone size: .
D gene: .
CDR3 length: 13
CDR3 protein: CASSEFSGTEAFF
CDR3 DNA: TGTGCCAGCTCAGAATTCTCGGGGACTGAAGCTTTCTTT

J gene: TRBJ2-3
V gene: TRBV28
clone size: .
D gene: TRBD2
CDR3 length: 15
CDR3 protein: CASSPSGTHTDTQYF
CDR3 DNA: TGTGCCAGCAGCCCTAGCGGGACGCACACAGATACGCAGTATTTT

J gene: TRBJ2-1
V gene: TRBV14
clone size: .
D gene: TRBD2
CDR3 length: 16
CDR3 protein: CASSQAIIAGRDEQFF
CDR3 DNA: TGTGCCAGCAGCCAAGCAATCATAGCGGGACGGGATGAGCAGTTCTTC

J gene: TRBJ1-3
V gene: TRBV9
clone size: .
D gene: .
CDR3 length: 15
CDR3 protein: CASRTGTGAGNTIYF
CDR3 DNA: TGTGCCAGTAGGACCGGAACGGGGGCTGGAAACACCATATATTTT

J gene: TRBJ1-5
V gene: TRBV3-1/TRBV3-2
clone size: .
D gene: TRBD1
CDR3 length: 15
CDR3 protein: CASSRGTGGHQPQHF
CDR3 DNA: TGTGCCAGCAGCCGGGGGACAGGGGGTCATCAGCCCCAGCATTTT

J gene: TRBJ2-7
V gene: TRBV24-1
clone size: .
D gene: TRBD1
CDR3 length: 15
CDR3 protein: CATSDAGTGAYEQYF
CDR3 DNA: TGTGCCACCAGTGATGCCGGGACAGGGGCCTACGAGCAGTACTTC

J gene: TRBJ1-2
V gene: TRBV7-2
clone size: .
D gene: .
CDR3 length: 15
CDR3 protein: CASSQTGPYNYGYTF
CDR3 DNA: TGTGCCAGCAGCCAAACAGGGCCCTATAACTATGGCTACACCTTC

J gene: TRBJ1-2
V gene: TRBV14
clone size: .
D gene: .
CDR3 length: 16
CDR3 protein: CAEPKPNGGLSYGYTF
CDR3 DNA: TGTGCCGAACCGAAACCTAACGGGGGGCTCTCCTATGGCTACACCTTC

J gene: TRBJ1-2
V gene: TRBV28
clone size: .
D gene: .
CDR3 length: 11
CDR3 protein: CASTLGYGYTF
CDR3 DNA: TGTGCCAGCACCCTCGGGTATGGCTACACCTTC

J gene: TRBJ1-4
V gene: TRBV6-5
clone size: .
D gene: TRBD1
CDR3 length: 14
CDR3 protein: CASSIQGDAEKLFF
CDR3 DNA: TGTGCCAGCAGTATCCAGGGGGATGCCGAAAAACTGTTTTTT

J gene: TRBJ1-4
V gene: TRBV25-1
clone size: .
D gene: TRBD1
CDR3 length: 17
CDR3 protein: CASSAWDRTAANEKLFF
CDR3 DNA: TGTGCCAGCAGTGCGTGGGACAGGACAGCGGCTAATGAAAAACTGTTTTTT

J gene: TRBJ2-1
V gene: TRBV29-1
clone size: .
D gene: .
CDR3 length: 11
CDR3 protein: CSVASGFLQFF
CDR3 DNA: TGCAGCGTGGCCTCGGGGTTTCTGCAGTTCTTC

J gene: TRBJ2-5
V gene: TRBV19
clone size: .
D gene: TRBD1
CDR3 length: 13
CDR3 protein: CASRDRAGETQYF
CDR3 DNA: TGTGCCAGTAGGGACAGGGCGGGAGAGACCCAGTACTTC

J gene: TRBJ2-3
V gene: TRBV20-1
clone size: .
D gene: .
CDR3 length: 11
CDR3 protein: CSAPPRDTQYF
CDR3 DNA: TGCAGTGCTCCCCCGCGAGATACGCAGTATTTT

J gene: TRBJ1-1
V gene: TRBV27
clone size: .
D gene: .
CDR3 length: 16
CDR3 protein: CASSRSSGSSNTEAFF
CDR3 DNA: TGTGCCAGCAGCCGTTCGTCGGGTTCGAGCAACACTGAAGCTTTCTTT

J gene: TRBJ1-5
V gene: TRBV19
clone size: .
D gene: TRBD1
CDR3 length: 16
CDR3 protein: CASREDRLYSNQPQHF
CDR3 DNA: TGTGCCAGTAGAGAGGACAGGCTCTATAGCAATCAGCCCCAGCATTTT

J gene: TRBJ1-2
V gene: TRBV2
clone size: .
D gene: .
CDR3 length: 16
CDR3 protein: CASSEGRAGAGYGYTF
CDR3 DNA: TGTGCCAGCAGTGAAGGGCGGGCAGGGGCAGGCTATGGCTACACCTTC

J gene: TRBJ2-2
V gene: TRBV5-6
clone size: .
D gene: .
CDR3 length: 16
CDR3 protein: CASSFAPGTNTGELFF
CDR3 DNA: TGTGCCAGCAGTTTCGCGCCAGGGACGAACACCGGGGAGCTGTTTTTT

J gene: TRBJ2-3
V gene: TRBV6-5
clone size: .
D gene: TRBD2
CDR3 length: 15
CDR3 protein: CASRRLAEGADTQYF
CDR3 DNA: TGTGCCAGCAGACGACTAGCGGAGGGGGCAGATACGCAGTATTTT

J gene: TRBJ2-7
V gene: TRBV6-5
clone size: .
D gene: TRBD2
CDR3 length: 14
CDR3 protein: CASTLGLAGNEQYF
CDR3 DNA: TGTGCCAGCACCCTAGGACTAGCGGGAAACGAGCAGTACTTC

J gene: TRBJ2-1
V gene: TRBV7-3
clone size: .
D gene: TRBD1
CDR3 length: 15
CDR3 protein: CASSPTGGRRNEQFF
CDR3 DNA: TGTGCCAGCAGCCCTACAGGGGGCCGACGAAATGAGCAGTTCTTC

J gene: TRBJ2-1
V gene: TRBV2
clone size: .
D gene: .
CDR3 length: 15
CDR3 protein: CASSGQGSAYNEQFF
CDR3 DNA: TGTGCCAGCAGTGGCCAGGGCAGTGCTTACAATGAGCAGTTCTTC

J gene: TRBJ2-7
V gene: TRBV5-1
clone size: .
D gene: .
CDR3 length: 13
CDR3 protein: CASSLTSPYEQYF
CDR3 DNA: TGCGCCAGCAGCTTGACTAGCCCCTACGAGCAGTACTTC

J gene: TRBJ2-3
V gene: TRBV6-2/TRBV6-3
clone size: .
D gene: .
CDR3 length: 13
CDR3 protein: CASSQLGTDTQYF
CDR3 DNA: TGTGCCAGCAGTCAACTAGGCACAGATACGCAGTATTTT

J gene: TRBJ1-5
V gene: TRBV6-5
clone size: .
D gene: TRBD1
CDR3 length: 14
CDR3 protein: CASRGQGSGQPQHF
CDR3 DNA: TGTGCCAGCAGAGGACAGGGTAGTGGTCAGCCCCAGCATTTT

J gene: TRBJ1-1
V gene: TRBV5-4
clone size: .
D gene: .
CDR3 length: 12
CDR3 protein: CASSFGFTEAFF
CDR3 DNA: TGTGCCAGCAGCTTCGGGTTCACTGAAGCTTTCTTT

J gene: TRBJ1-5
V gene: TRBV7-2
clone size: .
D gene: .
CDR3 length: 14
CDR3 protein: CASSSGRVSQPQHF
CDR3 DNA: TGTGCCAGCAGCTCCGGTCGGGTCTCTCAGCCCCAGCATTTT

J gene: TRBJ2-6
V gene: TRBV5-1
clone size: .
D gene: .
CDR3 length: 18
CDR3 protein: CASSLTGQLLSGANVLTF
CDR3 DNA: TGCGCCAGCAGCCTGACGGGACAATTGCTCTCTGGGGCCAACGTCCTGACTTTC

J gene: TRBJ2-7
V gene: TRBV5-1
clone size: once
D gene: .
CDR3 length: 14
CDR3 protein: CASSLQGPSYEQYF
CDR3 DNA: TGCGCCAGCAGCTTGCAGGGGCCCTCCTACGAGCAGTACTTC

J gene: TRBJ2-2
V gene: TRBV9
clone size: .
D gene: TRBD1
CDR3 length: 16
CDR3 protein: CASSPTGTGWTGELFF
CDR3 DNA: TGTGCCAGCAGTCCAACCGGGACAGGGTGGACCGGGGAGCTATTTTTT

J gene: TRBJ1-5
V gene: TRBV7-3
clone size: .
D gene: .
CDR3 length: 13
CDR3 protein: CASSLSGNQPQHF
CDR3 DNA: TGTGCCAGCAGCTTAAGCGGTAATCAGCCCCAGCATTTT

J gene: TRBJ2-1
V gene: TRBV18
clone size: .
D gene: .
CDR3 length: 19
CDR3 protein: CASSPQGQGLAGPEDEQFF
CDR3 DNA: TGTGCCAGCTCACCACAGGGACAGGGCCTAGCGGGACCCGAAGATGAGCAGTTCTTC

J gene: TRBJ1-4
V gene: TRBV5-6
clone size: .
D gene: .
CDR3 length: 15
CDR3 protein: CASSRTGEGGEKLFF
CDR3 DNA: TGTGCCAGCAGCCGAACGGGGGAGGGAGGCGAAAAACTGTTTTTT

J gene: TRBJ1-2
V gene: TRBV25-1
clone size: .
D gene: TRBD1
CDR3 length: 13
CDR3 protein: CASSENRGDGYTF
CDR3 DNA: TGTGCCAGCAGTGAAAACAGGGGGGATGGCTACACCTTC